A selection of T cell receptor beta chains follows, all from one sample in a study of blood T cells in healthy people across ages. MiXCR, applied by TCRdb to the 5' RACE reads, yields one record per CDR3 protein. The sample comprises about 1.6 million distinct CDR3 sequences, almost 35% of which are singletons, and approximately 11% rests with the top ten. The sample consisted of blood. Receptors were obtained from a woman in her thirties in good health. Each CDR3 is given with its conserved first and last residue. A D gene is named only where the DNA matches it firmly. Some rows have no size entry. The others give once, few or many, or a class for an expanded clone.

cdr3_nt | cdr3_aa | clone_size | d_call | j_call | v_call
TGTGCCAGCAGCCCTTACTTAGCGGGGGATAGCACAGATACGCAGTATTTT | CASSPYLAGDSTDTQYF | few | TRBD2 | TRBJ2-3 | TRBV3-1
TGTGCCAGCAGCCCTGGGACAGGTGAAAACATTCAGTACTTC | CASSPGTGENIQYF | once | TRBD1 | TRBJ2-4 | TRBV11-2
TGCGCCAGCAGCCCGGGCGGGTTAGCGGCCTTCGGCGATGAGCAGTTCTTC | CASSPGGLAAFGDEQFF | NA | NA | TRBJ2-1 | TRBV4-1
TGCAGTGCTAGCCGTCGTCTCACTGAAGCTTTCTTT | CSASRRLTEAFF | NA | NA | TRBJ1-1 | TRBV20-1
TGTGCCACCAGCAGTGACGGTGGGGAGCAGTTCTTC | CATSSDGGEQFF | NA | NA | TRBJ2-1 | TRBV15
TGTGCCAGCAGCACCAGGACAGGTGGGCCACAAGAGGCCCAGTACTTC | CASSTRTGGPQEAQYF | NA | TRBD1 | TRBJ2-5 | TRBV27
TGTGCCAGCAGCTCCCGGGACGCTGGCCAAGAGACCCAGTACTTC | CASSSRDAGQETQYF | few | NA | TRBJ2-5 | TRBV7-3
TGTGCCAGTTACAGGGACACTCACTTTTCCTACGAGCAGTACTTC | CASYRDTHFSYEQYF | NA | NA | TRBJ2-7 | TRBV12-3/TRBV12-4
TGTGCCAGCACCCATGTTTCGGGCACTGAAGCTTTCTTT | CASTHVSGTEAFF | NA | NA | TRBJ1-1 | TRBV6-6
TGCAGTGCTAGCCTAGCGGCAGCCGGGGAGCTGTTTTTT | CSASLAAAGELFF | NA | TRBD2 | TRBJ2-2 | TRBV20-1
TGTGCCAGCACCACTCCCACACAACCAAAAAAACAGGGGTATAGCAATCAGCCCCAGCATTTT | CASTTPTQPKKQGYSNQPQHF | NA | NA | TRBJ1-5 | TRBV21-1
TGTGCCAGCAGTGCGGGGGTTCGCGGCGGCCTCCTCTACGAGCAGTACTTC | CASSAGVRGGLLYEQYF | NA | NA | TRBJ2-7 | TRBV6-1
TGTGCCAGCACCCCTAGTTTGCTAGCGGGTGACGATGAGCAGTTCTTC | CASTPSLLAGDDEQFF | NA | TRBD2 | TRBJ2-1 | TRBV7-9
TGTGCCAGCAGCCCCCTAGCTTCCCGGGAACACAATGAGCAGTTCTTC | CASSPLASREHNEQFF | few | NA | TRBJ2-1 | TRBV7-8
TGTGCCAGCAGTGAGGGACTCCACCACACAGATACGCAGTATTTT | CASSEGLHHTDTQYF | few | NA | TRBJ2-3 | TRBV2
TGTGCCAGCAGCCCGGGGAGTGGGGTCTATGGCTACACCTTC | CASSPGSGVYGYTF | few | NA | TRBJ1-2 | TRBV3-1
TGCAGTGCTGCTTACGGATCGGGGTCCTACAATGGGCAGTTCTTC | CSAAYGSGSYNGQFF | NA | NA | TRBJ2-1 | TRBV20-1
TGTGCCAGCAGGGACCCGGCCTACACAGATACGCAGTATTTT | CASRDPAYTDTQYF | NA | NA | TRBJ2-3 | TRBV2
TGTGCCAGCAGTCGCGGGACAGCTACCCGTGGCCGGTATGGCTACACCTTC | CASSRGTATRGRYGYTF | NA | TRBD1 | TRBJ1-2 | TRBV6-1
TGCAGTGGGACCGGGACTACAAACTACGAGCAGTACTTC | CSGTGTTNYEQYF | many | TRBD2 | TRBJ2-7 | TRBV20-1
TGCGCCAGCAGCCACCTCCGGGTCCTCGGAAACATTCAGTACTTC | CASSHLRVLGNIQYF | NA | NA | TRBJ2-4 | TRBV4-1
TGTGCCAGCAGCCGGTTCTTGGCAGAAGCTAACTATGGCTACACCTTC | CASSRFLAEANYGYTF | few | NA | TRBJ1-2 | TRBV27
TGTGCCAGCAGTTTAGCGCGCGAGGGGCAGTACTTC | CASSLAREGQYF | few | NA | TRBJ2-5 | TRBV12-3/TRBV12-4
TGTGCCACCAGCGGGGCAGAGCGGGGGAGTGAGCAGTTCTTC | CATSGAERGSEQFF | few | TRBD2 | TRBJ2-1 | TRBV24-1
TGCAGCGTTGAAGGGTTAGCGGGAGTGCGAGAGCAGTACTTC | CSVEGLAGVREQYF | many | TRBD2 | TRBJ2-7 | TRBV29-1
TGTGCCAGCAGTTCCCCGGGACAGGGGGATTCAGGCTACACCTTC | CASSSPGQGDSGYTF | few | TRBD1 | TRBJ1-2 | TRBV28
TGTGCCAGCAGTCCGGGACAGGGGGCCGGCTATGGCTACACCTTC | CASSPGQGAGYGYTF | many | TRBD1 | TRBJ1-2 | TRBV5-1